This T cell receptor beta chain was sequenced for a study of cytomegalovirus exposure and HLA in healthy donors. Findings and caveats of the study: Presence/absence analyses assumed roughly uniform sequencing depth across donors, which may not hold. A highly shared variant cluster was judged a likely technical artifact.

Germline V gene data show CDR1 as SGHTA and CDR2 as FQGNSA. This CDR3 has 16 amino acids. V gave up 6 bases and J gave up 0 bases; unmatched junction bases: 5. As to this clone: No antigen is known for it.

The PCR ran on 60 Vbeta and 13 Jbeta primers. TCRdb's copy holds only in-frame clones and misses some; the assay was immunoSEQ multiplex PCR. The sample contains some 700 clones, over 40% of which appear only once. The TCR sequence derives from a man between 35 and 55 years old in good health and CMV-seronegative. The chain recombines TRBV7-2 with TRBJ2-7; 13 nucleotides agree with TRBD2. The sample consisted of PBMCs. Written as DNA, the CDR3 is TGTGCCAGCAGGGGGACTAGCGGGAAGAGCTCCTACGAGCAGTACTTC. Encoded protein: CASRGTSGKSSYEQYF.